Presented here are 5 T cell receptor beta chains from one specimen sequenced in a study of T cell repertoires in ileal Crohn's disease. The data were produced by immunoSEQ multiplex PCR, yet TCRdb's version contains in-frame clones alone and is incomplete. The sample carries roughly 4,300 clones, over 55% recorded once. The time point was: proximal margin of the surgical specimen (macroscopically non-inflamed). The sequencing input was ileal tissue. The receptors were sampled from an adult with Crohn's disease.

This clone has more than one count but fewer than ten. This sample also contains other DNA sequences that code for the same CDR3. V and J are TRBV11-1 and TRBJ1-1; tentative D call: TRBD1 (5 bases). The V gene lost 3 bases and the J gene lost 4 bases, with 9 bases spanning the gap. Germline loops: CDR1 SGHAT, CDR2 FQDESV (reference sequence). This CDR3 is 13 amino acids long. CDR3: CASSFGRGTEAFF. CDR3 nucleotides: TGTGCCAGCAGCTTCGGTAGGGGCACTGAAGCTTTCTTT.

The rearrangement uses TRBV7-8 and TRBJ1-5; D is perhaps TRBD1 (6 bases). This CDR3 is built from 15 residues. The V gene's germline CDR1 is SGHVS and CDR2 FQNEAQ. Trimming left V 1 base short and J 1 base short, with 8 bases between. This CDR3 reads CASSLEGGSNQPQHF. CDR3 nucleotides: TGTGCCAGCAGCTTAGAGGGGGGGAGCAATCAGCCCCAGCATTTT.

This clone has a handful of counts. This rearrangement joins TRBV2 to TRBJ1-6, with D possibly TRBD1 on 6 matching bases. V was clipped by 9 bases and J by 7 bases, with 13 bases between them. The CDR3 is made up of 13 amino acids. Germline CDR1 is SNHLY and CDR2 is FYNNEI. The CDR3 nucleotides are TGTGCCAGTCGGTGGGGGGCAAATTCACCCCTCCACTTT. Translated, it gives CASRWGANSPLHF.

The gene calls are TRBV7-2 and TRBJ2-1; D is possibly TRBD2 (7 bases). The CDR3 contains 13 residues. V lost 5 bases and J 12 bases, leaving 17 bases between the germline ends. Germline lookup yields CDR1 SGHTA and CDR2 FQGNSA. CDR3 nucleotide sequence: TGTGCCAGCAGCATCCGGGGGGCGACCCCGCAGTTCTTC. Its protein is CASSIRGATPQFF.

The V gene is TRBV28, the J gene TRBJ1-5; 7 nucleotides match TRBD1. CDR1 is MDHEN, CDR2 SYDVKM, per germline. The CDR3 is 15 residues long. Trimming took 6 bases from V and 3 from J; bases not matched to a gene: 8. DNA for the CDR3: TGTGCCAGCAGGCGACAGGGAGTATCCAATCAGCCCCAGCATTTT. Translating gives CASRRQGVSNQPQHF.